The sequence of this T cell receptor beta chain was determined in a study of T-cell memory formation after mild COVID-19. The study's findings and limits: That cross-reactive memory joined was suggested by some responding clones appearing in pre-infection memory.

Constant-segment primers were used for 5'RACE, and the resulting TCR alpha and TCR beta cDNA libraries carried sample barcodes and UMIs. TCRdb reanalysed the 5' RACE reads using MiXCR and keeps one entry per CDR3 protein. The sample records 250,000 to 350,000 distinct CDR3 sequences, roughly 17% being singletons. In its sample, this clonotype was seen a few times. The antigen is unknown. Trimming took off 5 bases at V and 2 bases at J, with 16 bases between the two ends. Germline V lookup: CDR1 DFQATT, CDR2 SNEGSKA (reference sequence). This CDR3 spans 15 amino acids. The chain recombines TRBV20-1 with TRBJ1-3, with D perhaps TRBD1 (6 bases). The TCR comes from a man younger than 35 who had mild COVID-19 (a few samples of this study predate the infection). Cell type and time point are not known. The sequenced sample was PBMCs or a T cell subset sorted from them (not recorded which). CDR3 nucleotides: TGCAGTGCTGGGGACCAACAGGGCCCTGGAAACACCATATATTTT. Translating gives CSAGDQQGPGNTIYF.